This T cell receptor beta chain was documented in a study of CD8+ T cells in alopecia areata. Noted treatment: oral pan-JAK inhibitor, 5-10 mg twice daily. The study team obtained lesional scalp punch biopsies and peripheral blood from alopecia areata patients. The sequencing template was cDNA reverse transcribed from extracted RNA. The table came from immunoSEQ multiplex PCR; TCRdb's copy has only in-frame clones and leaves some out. The data show 110,000 to 150,000 clones, 45% to 65% seen once. CDR1 and CDR2 (germline): ENHRY, SYGVKD. The CDR3 totals 16 residues. The J segment lost 3 bases and the V segment lost 3 bases, leaving 6 bases of the junction unmatched.

Sequencing used CD8+ T cells sorted from blood, obtained at week 4, from a patient treated with tofacitinib. V usage is TRBV10-3 and J usage is TRBJ2-3, with TRBD2 matching over 10 bases. The sequence derives from a human donor with alopecia areata. The CDR3 DNA sequence: TGTGCCATCAGTGATCAGCGGGGGGGCGGAACAGATACGCAGTATTTT. Translation: CAISDQRGGGTDTQYF.